This entry lists 19 T cell receptor beta chains sequenced from one sample in a study of control samples from healthy donors and cancer patients (dated by TCRdb to about 2020). The library was produced with the immunoSEQ multiplex PCR assay. Sourced from immuneACCESS, this table was stored by TCRdb with only in-frame sequences that have V and J called. A share of the clones is absent; for the studies checked, an unresolved V gene accounts for under half, and the remainder has no known explanation. This sample lists about 160,000 clones; around 94% were detected once. The ten most abundant clones make up 14% of the sample. Sequenced sample: PBMCs. These receptors all come from a man in his sixties with colorectal cancer.

The J gene is TRBJ1-3, the V gene TRBV19; no firm D call. The length of the CDR3 is 14 residues. Per germline, CDR1 LNHDA and CDR2 SQIVND (reference sequence). V was shortened by 11 bases and J by 2 bases, with 16 bases between the two germline ends. This CDR3 reads CASTWGYAGNTIYF. CDR3 sequence (DNA): TGTGCCTCCACTTGGGGTTACGCTGGAAACACCATATATTTT.

The rearrangement links TRBV9 to TRBJ1-2; TRBD1 is a possible D gene (6 bases). Germline V gene data show CDR1 as SGDLS and CDR2 as YYNGEE. Trimming pared 0 bases from V and 2 bases from J, leaving 8 bases between. CDR3 size: 14 residues. CDR3 nucleotide sequence: TGTGCCAGCAGCGTAGGGGACACAAACTATGGCTACACCTTC. Protein sequence: CASSVGDTNYGYTF.

This chain uses TRBV30 with TRBJ1-1, with 9 bases matching TRBD1. CDR1 is GTSNPN, CDR2 SVGIG, per germline (reference sequence). The CDR3 runs 14 residues. J was trimmed by 4 bases and V by 2 bases; bases with no gene match: 5. The CDR3 here is CAWSLQGALTEAFF. The CDR3 DNA reads TGTGCCTGGAGTCTACAGGGGGCCCTCACTGAAGCTTTCTTT.

In DNA form, the CDR3 reads TGTGCCAGCAGCTACAGGGACGAGCAGTACTTC. This sequence encodes CASSYRDEQYF. The chain links TRBV5-4 to TRBJ2-7; possible D gene TRBD1, 6 bases. Germline V gene lookup returns CDR1 SGHNT and CDR2 YYREEE (reference sequence). V lost 3 bases, J lost 5 bases, and 6 bases lay in between. The CDR3 sequence is 11 residues long.

The chain couples TRBV7-6 to TRBJ1-5; 8 positions match TRBD1. V was clipped by 7 bases and J by 2 bases; unmatched bases: 13. This CDR3 has 17 amino acids. The germline V gene encodes CDR1 SGHVS and CDR2 FNYEAQ. CDR3 bases: TGTGCCAGCACCCTTGAACAGGGGGACCTTGGCAATCAGCCCCAGCATTTT. It codes for CASTLEQGDLGNQPQHF.

As DNA, the CDR3 is TGTGCCAGCAGTTACTCGGGTAGAGGAAACACCATATATTTT. Residues: CASSYSGRGNTIYF. This chain uses TRBV6-5 with TRBJ1-3; D is uncertain. This CDR3 is built from 14 residues. Trimming took off 0 bases at V and 4 bases at J, with 7 bases between the two ends. The germline V gene encodes CDR1 MNHEY and CDR2 SVGAGI.

The J gene is TRBJ2-5, the V gene TRBV15, with TRBD1 matching 9 bases. There are 15 residues in the CDR3. The trim removed 3 bases at V and 5 bases at J, leaving 7 bases unmatched. Germline-derived CDR1 and CDR2 are LNHNV and YYDKDF (reference sequence). The CDR3, as DNA: TGTGCCACCAGCAGCCATACAGGGGGCAGGGAGACCCAGTACTTC. Protein product: CATSSHTGGRETQYF.

The chain joins TRBV6-5 to TRBJ2-2; D remains unclear. Germline CDR1 MNHEY, CDR2 SVGAGI. V lost 6 bases, J lost 12 bases, and 20 bases lay in between. CDR3 length equals 14 residues. CDR3 bases: TGTGCCAGCAGCTCCACGAACCCTTCTTGGAAGCTGTTTTTT. It yields the protein CASSSTNPSWKLFF.

This clone rates as medium-sized. The sample carries other DNA sequences with the same CDR3. The V call is TRBV19, the J call TRBJ1-3; D perhaps matches TRBD1 (5 bases). Germline V CDR1 and CDR2: LNHDA, SQIVND (reference sequence). The CDR3 contains 12 residues. Trimming left V 3 bases short and J 6 bases short, with 6 bases between. The CDR3 DNA sequence: TGTGCCAGTAGTATCAGGGAAAACACCATATATTTT. This gives the protein CASSIRENTIYF.

J is TRBJ2-2 and V is TRBV7-9; no clear D gene. Germline V CDR1 and CDR2: SEHNR, FQNEAQ (reference sequence). The CDR3 runs to 14 residues. With 5 bases removed from V and 4 bases from J, the gap between germline ends came to 11 bases. The CDR3 nucleotides are TGTGCCAGCAGCCCGCGAAGGCGCACCGGGGAGCTGTTTTTT. Its protein product is CASSPRRRTGELFF.

V and J are TRBV3-1 (or the pseudogene TRBV3-2) and TRBJ2-3; D unresolved. Per germline, CDR1 LGHDT and CDR2 YNNKEL (reference sequence). Trimming removed 2 bases at V and 2 bases at J, with 14 bases between. The CDR3 covers 16 residues. CDR3 region: CASSQYGSTHTDTQYF. In DNA form, the CDR3 reads TGTGCCAGCAGCCAATATGGGTCTACGCACACAGATACGCAGTATTTT.

V and J are TRBV10-3 and TRBJ1-6, with TRBD1 as a possible D gene (6 bases). CDR1 and CDR2 (germline): ENHRY, SYGVKD. The length of the CDR3 is 13 residues. The V end lost 10 bases, the J end lost 8 bases, and 15 bases lay between the germline ends. The DNA of the CDR3 is TGTGCCACAGGGATGGGGGCGCATTCACCCCTCCACTTT. Its protein is CATGMGAHSPLHF.

This clone showed up just a few times. The chain has TRBV28 and TRBJ2-7, with D possibly TRBD1 on 5 matching bases. Deletions cut 4 bases from V and 0 bases from J, with 10 bases between. Germline V CDR1 and CDR2: MDHEN, SYDVKM. The CDR3 length is 14 residues. CDR3 loop: CASSSADSSYEQYF. CDR3 coding DNA: TGTGCCAGCAGTTCCGCAGACAGCTCCTACGAGCAGTACTTC.

Remarks on this clone: The identical CDR3 is also encoded by other nucleotide sequences in the sample. This chain links TRBV6-6 with TRBJ1-2; 8 bases agree with TRBD1. This CDR3 is built from 13 residues. Per germline, CDR1 MNHNY and CDR2 SVGAGI (reference sequence). The V gene end was trimmed by 4 bases and the J gene end by 4 bases; junction bases not matched to a gene: 2. This CDR3 reads CASSSGQGYGYTF. CDR3 in DNA: TGTGCCAGCAGTTCCGGACAGGGCTATGGCTACACCTTC.

The rearrangement uses TRBV4-2 and TRBJ2-2, with 10 positions matching TRBD1. CDR3 size: 15 residues. After removal of 1 base from V and 5 bases from J, the junction contained 1 base not matched to a gene. Germline assignment: CDR1 LGHNA and CDR2 YNFKEQ. CDR3 in amino acids: CASSQGDRGTGELFF. Here the CDR3 DNA reads TGTGCCAGCAGCCAAGGGGACAGGGGAACCGGGGAGCTGTTTTTT.

The V gene is TRBV2, the J gene TRBJ1-2; possible D gene TRBD1, 6 bases. Trimming took 6 bases from V and 4 from J, leaving 18 bases between them. In germline, CDR1 is SNHLY, CDR2 FYNNEI. The CDR3 length is 15 residues. CDR3 bases: TGTGCCAGCAGAGAGAACACAGGGAGGGGCTATGGCTACACCTTC. This translates into CASRENTGRGYGYTF.

The chain links TRBV19 to TRBJ2-5; 7 bases line up with TRBD2. The V and J ends lost 10 bases and 4 bases, in that order; junction bases with no gene match: 12. The germline CDR1 and CDR2 sequences are LNHDA and SQIVND (reference sequence). The CDR3 extends over 14 amino acids. This chain's CDR3 is CATNGGGGIETQYF. For the CDR3, the DNA is TGTGCCACCAATGGGGGGGGAGGAATAGAGACCCAGTACTTC.

The J gene is TRBJ2-7, the V gene TRBV10-3; D is perhaps TRBD1 (6 bases). Trimming stripped 0 bases from V and 4 bases from J, with 10 bases between. Germline V gene sequence: CDR1 ENHRY, CDR2 SYGVKD. This CDR3 has 14 amino acids. CDR3 sequence: CAISESDSLYEQYF. CDR3 bases: TGTGCCATCAGTGAGTCGGACAGCCTGTACGAGCAGTACTTC.

The rearrangement uses TRBV19 and TRBJ2-2; D is uncertain. The germline V gene encodes CDR1 LNHDA and CDR2 SQIVND (reference sequence). CDR3 length equals 13 residues. Trimming shortened V by 7 bases and J by 0 bases, and 6 bases separated the two germline ends. CDR3 nucleotide sequence: TGTGCCAGTACAACCCCGAACACCGGGGAGCTGTTTTTT. The encoded protein is CASTTPNTGELFF.